The TCR beta chain described here comes from a study of CD8+ T cells in alopecia areata. Study-level background: A regimen of oral tofacitinib, 5 to 10 mg twice daily, was given to treated patients. Tofacitinib ran 6 to 18 months, followed by 6 months off drug.

Overall study results and limits: Sequences from scalp samples also cover resident alphabeta T cells of normal skin.

Isolated RNA was reverse transcribed into cDNA used as the sequencing template. The repertoire was sequenced with immunoSEQ multiplex PCR; TCRdb's copy has only in-frame clones and lacks some. This repertoire shows more than 150,000 clones, 45% to 55% found once; its top ten account for 15% to 20%. The CDR3 has 14 amino acids. V lost 1 base and J lost 2, with 10 bases in between. CDR1 and CDR2 (germline): SGHDT, YYEEEE. Details on this clone: The antigen is unknown.

As part of sample collection, lesional scalp punch biopsies and peripheral blood were taken from alopecia areata patients. The sequences come from CD8+ T cells sorted from blood, collected at week 0. The origin of this receptor is a human donor with alopecia areata. The J gene is TRBJ2-7, the V gene TRBV5-6; D may match TRBD1 or TRBD2 (5 bases each). CDR3 bases: TGTGCCAGCAGCTTGTGGGACCGAGCCTACGAGCAGTACTTC. It translates to CASSLWDRAYEQYF.